Below are 26 T cell receptor beta chains sequenced from a single sample in a study of shared clonotypes between healthy human individuals. Profiling relied on immunoSEQ multiplex PCR, and the TCRdb table lists in-frame clones only, not all of them. The top ten clones hold roughly 0.13% of a sample with roughly 2.5 million clones, approximately 92% of them seen once. The sequenced sample consisted of naive CD4+ T cells sorted from blood. The sample's subset: CD45RA+ positively selected. The receptors come from a man between 18 and 29 years old in good health.

The chain couples TRBV6-4 to TRBJ1-2, with a weak D call TRBD1 (5 bases). The germline gives CDR1 MRHNA, CDR2 SNTAGT. Trimming removed 0 bases at V and 9 bases at J, with 8 bases between. The CDR3 runs 12 residues. DNA for the CDR3: TGTGCCAGCAGTGACTCGAGGGGTAGCTACACCTTC. Its protein is CASSDSRGSYTF.

About this clone itself: The sample has other DNA sequences that encode this CDR3 too. This chain joins TRBV2 and TRBJ1-1; no clear D gene. CDR3 length: 11 amino acids. Germline CDR1 and CDR2: SNHLY and FYNNEI. Trimming left V 7 bases short and J 2 bases short, with 5 bases between. CDR3 bases: TGTGCCAGCACTCTTAACACTGAAGCTTTCTTT. This encodes CASTLNTEAFF.

A remark on this clone: One end of the junction fails to match germline, which may point to a read error. The chain joins TRBV7-8 to TRBJ2-7; 7 nucleotides agree with TRBD1. The CDR3 is made up of 13 amino acids. The germline V gene encodes CDR1 SGHVS and CDR2 FQNEAQ. The CDR3 DNA sequence: TGTGCCAGGAGCTCAGGACAGGCCTACGAGCAGTACTTC. Amino acid sequence: CARSSGQAYEQYF.

The V and J genes are TRBV4-3 and TRBJ1-4; no clear D gene. The CDR3 runs 15 residues. V lost 3 bases to trimming and J lost 5 bases, with 13 bases between them. Germline lookup yields CDR1 LGHNA and CDR2 YSLEER. As DNA, the CDR3 is TGCGCCAGCAGCCAGGAGCCTAAGAAGAATGAAAAACTGTTTTTT. It is translated as CASSQEPKKNEKLFF.

The rearrangement links TRBV6-5 to TRBJ2-7; 12 positions match TRBD1. The CDR3 is made up of 16 amino acids. Germline assignment: CDR1 MNHEY and CDR2 SVGAGI. J gave up 6 bases and V 4 bases, and 10 bases lay outside the gene matches. This CDR3 is CASSSNLGQGAIEQYF. The CDR3 bases are TGTGCCAGCAGTTCAAACTTGGGACAGGGGGCGATCGAGCAGTACTTC.

The gene calls are TRBV5-5 and TRBJ2-7; 8 bases map to TRBD2. This CDR3 spans 17 amino acids. Germline V CDR1 and CDR2: SGHKS, YYEKEE (reference sequence). The V segment lost 1 base and the J segment 5 bases; nucleotides outside the gene matches: 14. CDR3 amino acids: CASSLRPAGEIRDEQYF. The CDR3 DNA reads as TGTGCCAGCAGCTTGAGGCCAGCGGGGGAAATACGTGACGAGCAGTACTTC.

This clone came up a few times. V gene TRBV9 combines with J gene TRBJ1-4; D not resolved. This CDR3 contains 14 residues. The ends were cut back, 1 base at V and 10 bases at J, with 14 bases in the middle. CDR1 is SGDLS, CDR2 YYNGEE, per germline. The CDR3 sequence is CASSVSGSEGKLFF. CDR3 in DNA: TGTGCCAGCAGCGTATCAGGATCTGAGGGAAAACTGTTTTTT.

The V and J genes are TRBV19 and TRBJ1-2, with TRBD1 identical over 8 bases. Per the germline V gene, CDR1 is LNHDA and CDR2 is SQIVND (reference sequence). This CDR3 is built from 14 residues. V lost 7 bases, J lost 3 bases, and 7 bases stayed unmatched. The DNA of the CDR3 is TGTGCCAGTAAACCAGGGGGCGCGGACTATGGCTACACCTTC. Its translation: CASKPGGADYGYTF.

The V call is TRBV2, the J call TRBJ2-5; a possible D gene is TRBD2 (6 bases). Germline V CDR1 and CDR2: SNHLY, FYNNEI. The V end lost 4 bases, the J end lost 5 bases, and 11 bases lay between the germline ends. CDR3 length: 13 residues. The CDR3 sequence: CASSARDSETQYF. CDR3 sequence (DNA): TGTGCCAGCAGTGCCCGGGACTCTGAGACCCAGTACTTC.

The chain uses TRBV28 and TRBJ2-1, with D unresolved. Looked up from germline, CDR1 is MDHEN and CDR2 is SYDVKM. Trimming shortened V by 2 bases and J by 1 base, and 12 bases separated the two germline ends. The CDR3 loop spans 16 amino acids. CDR3 nucleotide sequence: TGTGCCAGCAGTTTACACTTGGGCAGTTCCTACAATGAGCAGTTCTTC. This sequence encodes CASSLHLGSSYNEQFF.

This chain uses TRBV6-1 with TRBJ1-5; 7 bases are a match to TRBD1. With 5 bases clipped from V and 7 bases from J, the junction kept 8 bases outside the gene matches. CDR1 MNHNS and CDR2 SASEGT come from the germline V gene. The CDR3 runs 14 residues. The CDR3: CASSQGGGGQPQHF. Written as DNA, the CDR3 is TGTGCCAGCAGTCAGGGGGGGGGCGGACAGCCCCAGCATTTT.

The chain uses TRBV7-3 and TRBJ2-4, with a possible D match to TRBD1 (6 bases). The V gene's germline CDR1 is SGHTA and CDR2 FQGTGA. The CDR3 length is 15 residues. With 9 bases removed from V and 0 bases from J, the gap between germline ends came to 15 bases. CDR3 region: CASSRGKLAKNIQYF. The CDR3 coding sequence is TGTGCCAGTAGCAGGGGTAAACTAGCCAAAAACATTCAGTACTTC.

This chain joins TRBV6-6 and TRBJ1-1; possibly TRBD1 for D (5 bases). The CDR3 totals 15 residues. The V gene's germline CDR1 is MNHNY and CDR2 SVGAGI (reference sequence). Trimming removed 6 bases at V and 1 base at J, with 15 bases between. CDR3 amino acids: CASSPYGGKNTEAFF. CDR3 coding DNA: TGTGCCAGCAGCCCGTATGGGGGTAAGAACACTGAAGCTTTCTTT.

This clone was detected only once. The chain recombines TRBV15 with TRBJ1-2; the match to TRBD1 covers 11 bases. This CDR3 has 16 residues. Germline trimming cut 4 bases from V and 4 bases from J; bases unmatched to any gene: 8. Germline V gives CDR1 LNHNV, CDR2 YYDKDF (reference sequence). The CDR3 DNA reads TGTGCCACCAGCATTAACCGCGGACAGGGGGCCTATGGCTACACCTTC. Its translation is CATSINRGQGAYGYTF.

The chain carries TRBV5-6 and TRBJ2-5; either TRBD1 or TRBD2 may supply D (5 bases each). Near its end, the DNA agrees better with TRBJ2-7, so the J call may be wrong. In germline, CDR1 is SGHDT, CDR2 YYEEEE. The CDR3 totals 16 residues. DNA of the CDR3: TGTGCCAGCAGCTTGGCGGACGGGACGGGTCCCTACGAGCAGTACTTC. Translated: CASSLADGTGPYEQYF.

The CDR3 DNA follows: TGTGCCAGCAGTTTAAGGGGCGCGGGCACTGAAGCTTTCTTT. It encodes CASSLRGAGTEAFF. The chain recombines TRBV28 with TRBJ1-1, with a tentative D call TRBD1 (5 bases). Trimming stripped 2 bases from V and 4 bases from J, with 11 bases between. Germline CDR1 and CDR2: MDHEN and SYDVKM. This CDR3 has 14 residues.

The chain carries TRBV19 and TRBJ2-7, with 10 positions matching TRBD1. V lost 5 bases and J lost 0; bases outside the gene matches: 7. CDR1 and CDR2 (germline): LNHDA, SQIVND (reference sequence). This CDR3 spans 16 amino acids. As DNA, the CDR3 is TGTGCCAGTAGTGTGGAGGGACAGGGGAGCTCCTACGAGCAGTACTTC. Translated, it gives CASSVEGQGSSYEQYF.

The V gene is TRBV6-1, the J gene TRBJ1-5; D is unclear. CDR3 length: 12 residues. CDR1 is MNHNS and CDR2 is SASEGT in the germline V gene. Trimming took 6 bases from V and 3 from J, leaving 6 bases between them. The CDR3 region is CASRQNNQPQHF. The CDR3 DNA sequence: TGTGCCAGCAGACAGAACAATCAGCCCCAGCATTTT.

This CDR3 is CASSDVAGANVLTF. Here the CDR3 DNA reads TGTGCCAGCAGTGATGTGGCTGGGGCCAACGTCCTGACTTTC. J is TRBJ2-6 and V is TRBV2; D call uncertain. V lost 3 bases, J lost 2 bases, and 5 bases lay in between. There are 14 residues in the CDR3. The germline V gene has CDR1 SNHLY and CDR2 FYNNEI.

J is TRBJ1-5 and V is TRBV6-1; the D gene is possibly TRBD1 (6 bases). Germline lookup yields CDR1 MNHNS and CDR2 SASEGT. The CDR3 has 14 residues. Trimming pared 1 base from V and 7 bases from J, leaving 11 bases between. CDR3 in amino acids: CASSEVGGGQPQHF. The CDR3, as DNA: TGTGCCAGCAGTGAAGTCGGGGGCGGGCAGCCCCAGCATTTT.

A few counts support this clone. The V gene is TRBV20-1, the J gene TRBJ1-5; D gene ambiguous. Germline CDR1 and CDR2: DFQATT and SNEGSKA (reference sequence). The V and J ends lost 5 bases and 9 bases respectively, with 8 bases between them. The CDR3 spans 10 residues. For the CDR3, the DNA is TGCAGTGCTCCGGGATCGCCCCAGCATTTT. As protein: CSAPGSPQHF.

The chain couples TRBV11-2 to TRBJ2-1; D not certain. Germline CDR1 and CDR2: SGHAT and FQNNGV. The CDR3 is 13 residues long. The germline V and J ends were trimmed by 1 base and 6 bases, with 7 bases remaining between them. DNA for the CDR3: TGTGCCAGCAGCTTAGTGACGAGCAATGAGCAGTTCTTC. Translation: CASSLVTSNEQFF.

J is TRBJ2-2 and V is TRBV10-3; D remains ambiguous. Germline values: CDR1 ENHRY, CDR2 SYGVKD. V shed 3 bases and J shed 3 bases, with 11 bases lying between them. The CDR3 is 15 residues long. CDR3 in amino acids: CAISEAPLDTGELFF. The CDR3 DNA reads as TGTGCCATCAGTGAAGCCCCTTTAGACACCGGGGAGCTGTTTTTT.

This clone came up once. CDR3 nucleotide sequence: TGTGCCTGGGGGGACAGGGGGTTCTTAGAGACCCAGTACTTC. Translation gives CAWGDRGFLETQYF. The chain carries TRBV30 and TRBJ2-5; 11 bases map to TRBD1. This CDR3 spans 14 amino acids. V was pared by 5 bases and J by 4 bases, with 6 bases of the junction left unmatched. Looked up from germline, CDR1 is GTSNPN and CDR2 is SVGIG (reference sequence).

The chain carries TRBV5-4 and TRBJ2-2; 9 nucleotides line up with TRBD2. CDR3 length: 16 amino acids. Per the germline V gene, CDR1 is SGHNT and CDR2 is YYREEE (reference sequence). V lost 0 bases, J lost 3 bases, and 3 bases stayed unmatched. The CDR3 protein is CASSLGSGSDTGELFF. CDR3 bases: TGTGCCAGCAGCTTGGGTAGCGGGAGTGACACCGGGGAGCTGTTTTTT. Variable domain in full (rest from reference TRBV5-4 and TRBJ2-2): ETGVTQSPTHLIKTRGQQVTLRCSSQSGHNTVSWYQQALGQGPQFIFQYYREEENGRGNFPPRFSGLQFPNYSSELNVNALELDDSALYLCASSLGSGSDTGELFFGEGSRLTVL.

The gene calls are TRBV13 and TRBJ2-7; tentative D call: TRBD2 (11 bases). The CDR3 totals 21 residues. Germline CDR1 and CDR2: PRHDT and FYEKMQ (reference sequence). Trimming pared 1 base from V and 7 bases from J, leaving 35 bases between. For the CDR3, the DNA is TGTGCCAGCAGCTTAGAGGGGACAGGGGCTACTAGCGGGAGTAGAAGCATGGAGCAGTACTTC. Its translation is CASSLEGTGATSGSRSMEQYF.